This record looks at one T cell receptor beta chain sequence and its context. Its target is unknown. In patients chosen for sequencing, flow cytometry had shown CD8+CD57+ cell expansion. At the time of blood sampling, patients had not yet received any therapy. CDR3 and TCR beta VDJ profiling relied on a genomic DNA template. TCRdb independently ran MiXCR on the reads; one entry per CDR3 protein. The table includes hundreds of thousands of distinct CDR3 sequences, roughly a third detected once. These data are taken from a study of CD8+CD57+ T cells in acquired aplastic anemia. Study context: The DNA of sorted CD4+ and CD8+ cells averaged around 3.2 ug.

Study findings and constraints: Patients and controls were found to share twenty-nine CD8+ CDR3 sequences.

The sequence derives from a human donor with aplastic anemia. The sample consisted of sorted CD4+, CD8+, or CD8+CD57+ T cells (not recorded which) from PBMCs.

Here the CDR3 DNA reads TGTGCCAGCAGTGTGAAGAATTCAGTCCAAGGGTTGACCTACGAGCAGTACTTC. Amino acid sequence: CASSVKNSVQGLTYEQYF. This sequence joins TRBV25-1 and TRBJ2-7; D call uncertain. CDR1 is MGHDK, CDR2 SYGVNS, per germline. Deletions cut 4 bases from V and 2 bases from J, with 24 bases between. The CDR3 is made up of 18 amino acids.